What follows are 18 T cell receptor beta chains derived from one specimen sequenced in a study of technical replicates of blood from a handful of donors. Some clones are missing from TCRdb's copy, which holds only in-frame ones; the method was immunoSEQ multiplex PCR. The sample shows 65,000 to 80,000 clones, about 92% of them seen only once. What was sequenced was T cells isolated from PBMCs. The receptors were sampled from a human donor in good health.

This clone was seen a single time. The chain has TRBV7-8 and TRBJ2-1; 7 bases map to TRBD2. CDR1 SGHVS and CDR2 FQNEAQ come from the germline V gene. V was clipped by 1 base and J by 6 bases; unmatched bases: 6. The CDR3 has 15 amino acids. DNA of the CDR3: TGTGCCAGCAGCTTAGGTTCGGGGGGAGTCAATGAGCAGTTCTTC. Protein sequence: CASSLGSGGVNEQFF.

The chain couples TRBV5-1 to TRBJ2-7; 9 bases are a match to TRBD1. CDR1 is SGHRS, CDR2 YFSETQ, per germline. The CDR3 consists of 15 residues. The V gene end was trimmed by 0 bases and the J gene end by 3 bases; junction bases not matched to a gene: 4. The CDR3 sequence: CASSLGPTGGYEQYF. Here the CDR3 DNA reads TGCGCCAGCAGCTTGGGCCCGACAGGGGGCTACGAGCAGTACTTC.

The chain employs TRBV4-3 and TRBJ1-2; 7 bases align to TRBD1. There are 16 residues in the CDR3. CDR1 is LGHNA, CDR2 YSLEER, per germline. Trimming took 0 bases from V and 4 from J; bases not matched to a gene: 8. This chain's CDR3 is CASSQEGRTGFYGYTF. The DNA for the CDR3 is TGCGCCAGCAGCCAAGAAGGCAGGACAGGCTTCTATGGCTACACCTTC.

This rearrangement joins TRBV15 to TRBJ1-4, with TRBD1 matching over 7 bases. Germline V gene sequence: CDR1 LNHNV, CDR2 YYDKDF (reference sequence). The CDR3 totals 15 residues. Germline trimming cut 3 bases from V and 4 bases from J; bases unmatched to any gene: 5. The CDR3 protein is CATSRQTGDNEKLFF. The CDR3 DNA reads as TGTGCCACCAGCAGGCAAACAGGGGATAATGAAAAACTGTTTTTT.

This sequence joins TRBV9 and TRBJ2-1, with 10 bases lining up with TRBD2. The CDR3 has 17 residues. With V trimmed by 0 bases and J by 1 base, 4 bases remained unmatched. Germline CDR1 is SGDLS and CDR2 is YYNGEE. The CDR3 sequence: CASSVEASGRSYNEQFF. In DNA, the CDR3 is TGTGCCAGCAGCGTAGAGGCTAGCGGGAGATCCTACAATGAGCAGTTCTTC.

The gene calls are TRBV28 and TRBJ2-3, with a tentative D call TRBD1 (5 bases). CDR1 and CDR2 from the germline V gene are MDHEN and SYDVKM. Trimming left V 10 bases short and J 5 bases short, with 16 bases between. The CDR3 contains 13 residues. This chain's CDR3 is CAIQRPTVDTQYF. For the CDR3, the DNA is TGTGCCATCCAAAGGCCGACAGTAGATACGCAGTATTTT. The full variable domain, in which reference TRBV28 and TRBJ2-3 provide the parts outside the CDR3, is DVKVTQSSRYLVKRTGEKVFLECVQDMDHENMFWYRQDPGLGLRLIYFSYDVKMKEKGDIPEGYSVSREKKERFSLILESASTNQTSMYLCAIQRPTVDTQYFGPGTRLTVL.

This sequence joins TRBV5-4 and TRBJ2-2; no definite D call. With 2 bases removed from V and 2 bases from J, the gap between germline ends came to 7 bases. CDR3 length equals 14 residues. Germline values: CDR1 SGHNT, CDR2 YYREEE (reference sequence). Written as DNA, the CDR3 is TGTGCCAGCAGCTTTCTACCCAACACCGGGGAGCTGTTTTTT. Protein product: CASSFLPNTGELFF.

The chain employs TRBV27 and TRBJ1-5; 12 bases match TRBD1. The CDR3 runs 16 residues. Germline values: CDR1 MNHEY, CDR2 SMNVEV (reference sequence). Trimming took 6 bases from V and 6 from J; bases not matched to a gene: 9. The chain's CDR3 is CASSSGTGGVIQPQHF. The CDR3 DNA is TGTGCCAGCAGCTCCGGGACAGGGGGCGTTATTCAGCCCCAGCATTTT.

J is TRBJ2-1 and V is TRBV30; maybe TRBD2 (5 bases). Germline lookup yields CDR1 GTSNPN and CDR2 SVGIG (reference sequence). With 8 bases removed from V and 5 bases from J, the gap between germline ends came to 13 bases. The CDR3 length is 12 residues. DNA of the CDR3: TGTGCCGGATTACTAGACAACAATGAGCAGTTCTTC. Protein sequence: CAGLLDNNEQFF.

The chain joins TRBV6-1 to TRBJ1-4, with 8 bases that match TRBD1. Looked up from germline, CDR1 is MNHNS and CDR2 is SASEGT. V shed 0 bases and J 5 bases; nucleotides not matched to a gene: 5. This CDR3 is 16 amino acids long. The CDR3 nucleotides are TGTGCCAGCAGTGAAGCGCTAGGACAGGGAAATGAAAAACTGTTTTTT. It codes for CASSEALGQGNEKLFF.

J is TRBJ2-7 and V is TRBV27, with TRBD1 matching over 7 bases. Germline CDR1 is MNHEY and CDR2 is SMNVEV (reference sequence). The J segment lost 2 bases and the V segment lost 1 base, leaving 2 bases of the junction unmatched. The CDR3 is made up of 14 amino acids. The CDR3: CASSLWQGAYEQYF. The CDR3 coding sequence is TGTGCCAGCAGTTTATGGCAGGGGGCCTACGAGCAGTACTTC.

This clone came up once. The genes are TRBV19 and TRBJ1-1; D is undetermined. The CDR3 has 15 residues. V dropped 5 bases and J dropped 1 base, with 14 bases sitting between them. The germline V gene has CDR1 LNHDA and CDR2 SQIVND (reference sequence). The DNA of the CDR3 is TGTGCCAGTAGTCGTTTCGGGAAGGAGAACACTGAAGCTTTCTTT. Translating gives CASSRFGKENTEAFF.

The chain has TRBV10-2 and TRBJ2-7; TRBD2 is a possible D gene (5 bases). The germline V and J ends were trimmed by 2 bases and 0 bases, with 11 bases remaining between them. This CDR3 has 15 amino acids. The germline CDR1 and CDR2 sequences are WSHSY and SAAADI. CDR3 bases: TGCGCCAGCAGTGAGAACGGGGTTAGCTCCTACGAGCAGTACTTC. Translating it yields CASSENGVSSYEQYF.

This sequence joins TRBV2 and TRBJ2-3; the match to TRBD1 covers 7 bases. The CDR3 has 15 amino acids. Trimming took 8 bases from V and 4 from J; bases not matched to a gene: 12. From germline, CDR1 is SNHLY and CDR2 FYNNEI. The CDR3 sequence: CASAADGDSSDTQYF. CDR3 nucleotide sequence: TGTGCCAGCGCGGCTGATGGGGACAGCTCAGATACGCAGTATTTT.

The chain joins TRBV11-3 to TRBJ1-2; 8 bases match TRBD1. After removal of 1 base from V and 8 bases from J, the junction contained 9 bases not matched to a gene. The germline V gene has CDR1 SGHNT and CDR2 YENEEA. The CDR3 sequence is 15 residues long. The CDR3: CASSLGWTGKGGYTF. The CDR3 nucleotides read TGTGCCAGCAGCTTAGGGTGGACAGGGAAGGGAGGCTACACCTTC. Using reference TRBV11-3 and TRBJ1-2 for the parts outside the CDR3, the full variable domain is EAGVVQSPRYKIIEKKQPVAFWCNPISGHNTLYWYLQNLGQGPELLIRYENEEAVDDSQLPKDRFSAERLKGVDSTLKIQPAELGDSAVYLCASSLGWTGKGGYTFGSGTRLTVV.

This clone was observed a single time. The V gene is TRBV10-3, the J gene TRBJ2-7; TRBD1 is a possible D gene (5 bases). The CDR3 covers 13 residues. V lost 8 bases and J 4 bases, leaving 15 bases between the germline ends. Germline-derived CDR1 and CDR2 are ENHRY and SYGVKD. The chain's CDR3 is CAILNAGRYEQYF. The CDR3, as DNA: TGTGCCATCCTAAATGCAGGGCGGTACGAGCAGTACTTC.

The J gene is TRBJ1-1, the V gene TRBV11-3; D unresolved. This CDR3 has 14 amino acids. Per the germline V gene, CDR1 is SGHNT and CDR2 is YENEEA. V lost 5 bases, J lost 0 bases, and 10 bases lay in between. The CDR3 loop reads CASSRFTMNTEAFF. The CDR3 nucleotides are TGTGCCAGCAGCCGATTCACAATGAACACTGAAGCTTTCTTT.

The gene calls are TRBV18 and TRBJ2-7; D remains ambiguous. Trimming removed 3 bases at V and 2 bases at J, with 11 bases between. The CDR3 has 14 amino acids. CDR1 and CDR2 (germline): KGHSH, LQKENI. The CDR3 sequence: CASSPEAQPYEQYF. DNA for the CDR3: TGTGCCAGCTCACCTGAAGCACAGCCCTACGAGCAGTACTTC.